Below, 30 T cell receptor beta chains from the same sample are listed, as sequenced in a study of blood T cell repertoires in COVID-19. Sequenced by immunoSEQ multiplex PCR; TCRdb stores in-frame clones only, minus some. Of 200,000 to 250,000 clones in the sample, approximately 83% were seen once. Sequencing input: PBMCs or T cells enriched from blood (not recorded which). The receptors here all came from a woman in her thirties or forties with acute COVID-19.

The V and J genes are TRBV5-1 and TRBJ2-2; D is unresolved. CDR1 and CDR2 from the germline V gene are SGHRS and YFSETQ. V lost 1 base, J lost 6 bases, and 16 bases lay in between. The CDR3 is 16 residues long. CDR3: CASSLLSGSVAGELFF. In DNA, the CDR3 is TGCGCCAGCAGCTTGCTTTCCGGTTCGGTGGCCGGGGAGCTGTTTTTT.

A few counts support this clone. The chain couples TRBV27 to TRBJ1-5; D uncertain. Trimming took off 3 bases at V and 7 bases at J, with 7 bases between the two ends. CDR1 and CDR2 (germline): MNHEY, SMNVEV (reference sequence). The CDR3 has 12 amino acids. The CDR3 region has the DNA TGTGCCAGCAGTTTTCCGGGGCAGCCCCAGCATTTT. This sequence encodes CASSFPGQPQHF.

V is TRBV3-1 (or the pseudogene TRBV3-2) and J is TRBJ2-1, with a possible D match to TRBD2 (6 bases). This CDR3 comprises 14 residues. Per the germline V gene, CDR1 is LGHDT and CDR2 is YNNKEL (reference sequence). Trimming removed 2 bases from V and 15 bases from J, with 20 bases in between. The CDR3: CASSQLLAWGGPFF. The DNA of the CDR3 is TGTGCCAGCAGCCAACTACTAGCTTGGGGTGGGCCGTTCTTC.

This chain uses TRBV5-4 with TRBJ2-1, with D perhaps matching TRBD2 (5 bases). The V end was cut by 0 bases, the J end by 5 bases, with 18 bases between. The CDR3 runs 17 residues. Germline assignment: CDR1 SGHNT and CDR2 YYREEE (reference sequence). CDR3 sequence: CASSLAGGPVSDNEQFF. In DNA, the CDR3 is TGTGCCAGCAGCTTGGCAGGAGGACCCGTATCCGACAATGAGCAGTTCTTC.

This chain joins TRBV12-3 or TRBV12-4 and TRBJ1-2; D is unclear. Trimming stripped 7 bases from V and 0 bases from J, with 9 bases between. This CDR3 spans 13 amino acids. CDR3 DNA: TGTGCCAGCACGAGAGCATCTAACTATGGCTACACCTTC. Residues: CASTRASNYGYTF.

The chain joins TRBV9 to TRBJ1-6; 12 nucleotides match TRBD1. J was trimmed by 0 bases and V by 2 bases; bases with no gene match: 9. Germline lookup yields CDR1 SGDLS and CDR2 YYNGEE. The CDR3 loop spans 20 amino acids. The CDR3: CASSVEVGTGGLSYNSPLHF. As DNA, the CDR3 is TGTGCCAGCAGCGTTGAGGTGGGGACAGGGGGCCTCTCCTATAATTCACCCCTCCACTTT.

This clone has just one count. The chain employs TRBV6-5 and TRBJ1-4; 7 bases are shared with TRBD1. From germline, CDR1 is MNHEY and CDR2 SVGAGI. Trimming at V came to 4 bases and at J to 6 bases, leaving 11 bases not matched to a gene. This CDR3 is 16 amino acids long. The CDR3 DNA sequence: TGTGCCAGCAGTTGGGACAGCCGAAACTTGGATGAAAAACTGTTTTTT. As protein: CASSWDSRNLDEKLFF.

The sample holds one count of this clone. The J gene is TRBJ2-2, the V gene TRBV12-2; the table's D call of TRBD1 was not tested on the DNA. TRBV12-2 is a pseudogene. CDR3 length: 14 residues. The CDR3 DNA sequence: TGTGCAAGCCCTCAGGGGATATTGGCCGGGGAGCTGTTTTTT. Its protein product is CASPQGILAGELFF.

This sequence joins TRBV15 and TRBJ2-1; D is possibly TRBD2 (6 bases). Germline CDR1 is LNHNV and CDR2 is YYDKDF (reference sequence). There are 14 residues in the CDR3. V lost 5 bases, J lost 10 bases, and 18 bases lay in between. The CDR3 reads CATSWGLGREEQFF. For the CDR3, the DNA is TGTGCCACCAGCTGGGGACTTGGGCGGGAAGAGCAGTTCTTC.

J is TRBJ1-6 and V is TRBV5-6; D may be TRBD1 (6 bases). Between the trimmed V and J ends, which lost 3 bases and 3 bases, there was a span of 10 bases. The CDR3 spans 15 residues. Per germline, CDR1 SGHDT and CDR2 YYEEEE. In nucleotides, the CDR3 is TGTGCCAGCAGCTGGGGGACACGCTATAATTCACCCCTCCACTTT. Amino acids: CASSWGTRYNSPLHF.

The CDR3, as DNA: TGTGCCAGCTCACCGTCGACAGGGCCCTACGAGCAGTACTTC. It translates to CASSPSTGPYEQYF. The J gene is TRBJ2-7, the V gene TRBV18, with 7 bases matching TRBD1. The germline V gene encodes CDR1 KGHSH and CDR2 LQKENI. This CDR3 is 14 amino acids long. Unmatched junction bases numbered 4, after V lost 3 bases and J lost 2 bases. The full variable domain, in which reference TRBV18 and TRBJ2-7 provide the parts outside the CDR3, is NAGVMQNPRHLVRRRGQEARLRCSPMKGHSHVYWYRQLPEEGLKFMVYLQKENIIDESGMPKERFSAEFPKEGPSILRIQQVVRGDSAAYFCASSPSTGPYEQYFGPGTRLTVT.

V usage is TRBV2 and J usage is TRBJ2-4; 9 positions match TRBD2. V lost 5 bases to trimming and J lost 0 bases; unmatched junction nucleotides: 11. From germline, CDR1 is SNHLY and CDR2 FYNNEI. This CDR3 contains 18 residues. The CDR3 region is CASSRAAGGGGAKNIQYF. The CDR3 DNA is TGTGCCAGCAGTCGGGCAGCGGGGGGAGGTGGAGCCAAAAACATTCAGTACTTC.

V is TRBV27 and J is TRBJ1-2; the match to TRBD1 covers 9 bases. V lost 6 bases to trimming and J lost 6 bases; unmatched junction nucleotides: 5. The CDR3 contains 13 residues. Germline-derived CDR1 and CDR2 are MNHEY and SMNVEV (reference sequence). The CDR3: CASRTTGGNGYTF. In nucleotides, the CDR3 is TGTGCCAGCAGAACGACAGGGGGAAATGGCTACACCTTC.

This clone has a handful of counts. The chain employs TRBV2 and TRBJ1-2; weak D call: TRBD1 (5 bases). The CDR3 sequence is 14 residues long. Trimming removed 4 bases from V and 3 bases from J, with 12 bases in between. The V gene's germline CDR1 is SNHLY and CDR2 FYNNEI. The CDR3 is CASSGSRTHYGYTF. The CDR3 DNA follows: TGTGCCAGCAGTGGGAGTCGGACACACTATGGCTACACCTTC.

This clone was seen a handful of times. CDR3 region: CASSRASTGELFF. CDR3 nucleotides: TGTGCCAGCAGTAGAGCGTCAACCGGGGAGCTGTTTTTT. The chain joins TRBV27 to TRBJ2-2, with D unresolved. V gave up 5 bases and J gave up 5 bases, with 9 bases separating them. The CDR3 extends over 13 amino acids. Germline CDR1 and CDR2: MNHEY and SMNVEV (reference sequence).

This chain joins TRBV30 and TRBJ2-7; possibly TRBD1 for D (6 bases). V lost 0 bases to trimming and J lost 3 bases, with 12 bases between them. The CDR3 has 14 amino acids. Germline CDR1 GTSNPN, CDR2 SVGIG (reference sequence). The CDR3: CAWSVPTGSYEQYF. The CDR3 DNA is TGTGCCTGGAGTGTACCGACAGGTAGCTACGAGCAGTACTTC.

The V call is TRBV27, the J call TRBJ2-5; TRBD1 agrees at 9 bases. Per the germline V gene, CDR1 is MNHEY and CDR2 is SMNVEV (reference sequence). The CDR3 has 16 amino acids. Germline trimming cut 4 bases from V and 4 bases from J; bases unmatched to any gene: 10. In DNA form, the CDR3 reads TGTGCCAGCAGTTGGAGCATACAGGGGGCTACAGAGACCCAGTACTTC. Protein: CASSWSIQGATETQYF.

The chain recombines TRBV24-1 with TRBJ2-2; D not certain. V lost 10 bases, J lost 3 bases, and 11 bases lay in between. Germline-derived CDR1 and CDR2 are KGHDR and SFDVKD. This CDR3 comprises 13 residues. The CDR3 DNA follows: TGTGCCACACGTGGGCGCGACACCGGGGAGCTGTTTTTT. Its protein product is CATRGRDTGELFF.

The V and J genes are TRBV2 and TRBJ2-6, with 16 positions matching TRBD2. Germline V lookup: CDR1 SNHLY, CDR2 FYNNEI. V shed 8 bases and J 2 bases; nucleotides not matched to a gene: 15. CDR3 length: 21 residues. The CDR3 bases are TGTGCCAGCGGGGACCTGGGACTAGCGGGAGGGCATGAAGCTGGGGCCAACGTCCTGACTTTC. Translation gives CASGDLGLAGGHEAGANVLTF.

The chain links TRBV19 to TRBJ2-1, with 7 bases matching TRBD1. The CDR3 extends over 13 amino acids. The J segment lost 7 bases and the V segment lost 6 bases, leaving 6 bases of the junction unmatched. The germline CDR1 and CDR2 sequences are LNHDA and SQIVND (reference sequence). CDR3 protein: CASRRGQRNEQFF. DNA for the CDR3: TGTGCCAGTAGAAGGGGACAGCGGAATGAGCAGTTCTTC.

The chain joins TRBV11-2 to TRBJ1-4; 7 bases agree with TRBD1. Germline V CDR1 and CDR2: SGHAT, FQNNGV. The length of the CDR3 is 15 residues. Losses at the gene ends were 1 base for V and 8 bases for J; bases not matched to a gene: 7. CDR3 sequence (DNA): TGTGCCAGCAGCTTAGGAACAGGGGTTAGCGAAAAACTGTTTTTT. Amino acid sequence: CASSLGTGVSEKLFF. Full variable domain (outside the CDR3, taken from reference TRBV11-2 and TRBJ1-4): EAGVAQSPRYKIIEKRQSVAFWCNPISGHATLYWYQQILGQGPKLLIQFQNNGVVDDSQLPKDRFSAERLKGVDSTLKIQPAKLEDSAVYLCASSLGTGVSEKLFFGSGTQLSVL.

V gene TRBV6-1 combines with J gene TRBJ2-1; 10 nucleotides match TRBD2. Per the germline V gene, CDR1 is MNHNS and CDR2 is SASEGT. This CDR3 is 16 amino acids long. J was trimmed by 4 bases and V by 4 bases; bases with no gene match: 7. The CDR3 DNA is TGTGCCAGCAGTGCAAAACTAGCGGGGATTTACAATGAGCAGTTCTTC. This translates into CASSAKLAGIYNEQFF.

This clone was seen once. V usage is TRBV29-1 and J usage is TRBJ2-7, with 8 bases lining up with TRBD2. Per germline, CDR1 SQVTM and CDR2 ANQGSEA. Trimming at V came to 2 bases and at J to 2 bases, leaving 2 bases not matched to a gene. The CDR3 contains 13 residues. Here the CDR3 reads CSVERRGAYEQYF. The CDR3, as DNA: TGCAGCGTTGAACGGCGGGGGGCCTACGAGCAGTACTTC.

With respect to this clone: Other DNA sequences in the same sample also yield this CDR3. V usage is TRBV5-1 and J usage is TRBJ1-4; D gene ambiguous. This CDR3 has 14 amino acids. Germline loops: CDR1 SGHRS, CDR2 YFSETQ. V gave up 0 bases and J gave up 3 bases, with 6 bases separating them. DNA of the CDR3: TGCGCCAGCAGCTTGGCCGGGTCTAATGAAAAACTGTTTTTT. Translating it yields CASSLAGSNEKLFF.

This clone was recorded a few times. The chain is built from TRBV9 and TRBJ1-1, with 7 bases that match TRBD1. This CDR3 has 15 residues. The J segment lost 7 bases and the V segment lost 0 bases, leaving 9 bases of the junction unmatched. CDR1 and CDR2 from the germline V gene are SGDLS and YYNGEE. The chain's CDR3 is CASSVGPGGKVEAFF. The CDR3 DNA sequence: TGTGCCAGCAGCGTAGGGCCAGGGGGTAAAGTTGAAGCTTTCTTT.

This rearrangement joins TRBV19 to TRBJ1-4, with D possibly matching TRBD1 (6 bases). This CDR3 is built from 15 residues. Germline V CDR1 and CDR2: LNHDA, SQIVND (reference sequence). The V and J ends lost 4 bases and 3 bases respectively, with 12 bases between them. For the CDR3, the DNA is TGTGCCAGTAGTACCCCAGGGGCGGCTAATGAAAAACTGTTTTTT. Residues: CASSTPGAANEKLFF. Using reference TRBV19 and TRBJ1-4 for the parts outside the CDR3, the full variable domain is DGGITQSPKYLFRKEGQNVTLSCEQNLNHDAMYWYRQDPGQGLRLIYYSQIVNDFQKGDIAEGYSVSREKKESFPLTVTSAQKNPTAFYLCASSTPGAANEKLFFGSGTQLSVL.

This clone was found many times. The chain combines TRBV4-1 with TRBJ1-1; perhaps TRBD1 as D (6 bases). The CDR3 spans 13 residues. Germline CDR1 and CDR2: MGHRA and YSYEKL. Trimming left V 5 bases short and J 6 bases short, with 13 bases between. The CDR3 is CASSSRGGPEAFF. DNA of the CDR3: TGCGCCAGCAGCTCGCGGGGGGGCCCTGAAGCTTTCTTT.

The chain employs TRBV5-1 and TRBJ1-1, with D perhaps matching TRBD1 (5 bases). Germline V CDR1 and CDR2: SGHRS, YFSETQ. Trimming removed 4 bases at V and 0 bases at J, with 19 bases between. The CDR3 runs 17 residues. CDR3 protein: CASSPSPGGGVNTEAFF. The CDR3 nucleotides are TGCGCCAGCAGCCCCAGCCCCGGGGGGGGTGTGAACACTGAAGCTTTCTTT.

The CDR3 loop is CASSRGQGEAFF. The CDR3 DNA sequence: TGTGCCAGCAGCCGTGGACAGGGTGAAGCTTTCTTT. This chain uses TRBV12-3 or TRBV12-4 with TRBJ1-1; the match to TRBD1 covers 8 bases. V lost 6 bases, J lost 7 bases, and 4 bases stayed unmatched. This CDR3 is 12 amino acids long.

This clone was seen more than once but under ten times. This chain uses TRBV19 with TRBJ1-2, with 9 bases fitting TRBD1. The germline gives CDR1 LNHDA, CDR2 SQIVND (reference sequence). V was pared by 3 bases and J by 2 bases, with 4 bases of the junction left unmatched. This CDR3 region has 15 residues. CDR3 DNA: TGTGCCAGTAGTATCCGGACAGGGGCAAACTATGGCTACACCTTC. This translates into CASSIRTGANYGYTF.